This is a list of T cell receptor beta chains from one sample in a study of read filtering for tumor transcriptome and immune sequencing. From the reads, TCRdb called clonotypes with MiXCR, one entry per CDR3 protein. The profile covers about 90,000 distinct CDR3 sequences, with about 12% appearing a single time and under 15% taken by the ten largest. Sequenced: a population of CD138-negative cells sorted from bone marrow. All receptors derive from a donor at least 40 years old with multiple myeloma. CDR3s include the opening cysteine and the closing phenylalanine or tryptophan. A D gene is named only where the DNA matches it firmly. A clone size is listed for some rows: how often the clone was seen (once, few, many), or a class if it is expanded.

DNA: TGTGCCAGCAGAGCCAGGCGGACAAATAGCAATCAGCCCCAGCATTTT
CDR3: CASRARRTNSNQPQHF
length: 16
V: TRBV7-2
J: TRBJ1-5
size: few
D: NA

DNA: TGTGCCAGCAGCAATCAAAGAAGCTACAATGAGCAGTTCTTC
CDR3: CASSNQRSYNEQFF
length: 14
V: TRBV6-5
J: TRBJ2-1
size: many
D: NA

DNA: TGTGCCACCAGCAGACCCGGCGACAGATCTCAACCTGAAGCTTTCTTT
CDR3: CATSRPGDRSQPEAFF
length: 16
V: TRBV15
J: TRBJ1-1
size: few
D: NA

DNA: TGTGCCAGCAGACGGGACAACTACAATGAGCAGTTCTTC
CDR3: CASRRDNYNEQFF
length: 13
V: TRBV11-2
J: TRBJ2-1
size: many
D: NA

DNA: TGTGCCAGTAGTATAGATCGTGGTGCTTACAATGAGCAGTTCTTC
CDR3: CASSIDRGAYNEQFF
length: 15
V: TRBV19
J: TRBJ2-1
size: few
D: NA

DNA: TGTGCCAGCGAAGTCTTGAACACCGGGGAGCTGTTTTTT
CDR3: CASEVLNTGELFF
length: 13
V: TRBV7-9
J: TRBJ2-2
size: many
D: NA

DNA: TGTGCCAGCGCAAATAGCGGGATCGGGGAGCAGTACTTC
CDR3: CASANSGIGEQYF
length: 13
V: TRBV6-6
J: TRBJ2-7
size: many
D: TRBD2

DNA: TGCAGTGCTATATCTAGTTCGGAGACCCAGTACTTC
CDR3: CSAISSSETQYF
length: 12
V: TRBV20-1
J: TRBJ2-5
size: many
D: NA

DNA: TGTGCCAGCACCCGGGGACAGGGTATACAAGAGACCCAGTACTTC
CDR3: CASTRGQGIQETQYF
length: 15
V: TRBV7-9
J: TRBJ2-5
size: NA
D: TRBD1

DNA: TGTGCCAGCAGCTCGGGGGATACTGAGCAGTTCTTC
CDR3: CASSSGDTEQFF
length: 12
V: TRBV11-2
J: TRBJ2-1
size: many
D: NA

DNA: TGCGCCAGCAGCACGGAGCTCTCTGGAAACACCATATATTTT
CDR3: CASSTELSGNTIYF
length: 14
V: TRBV5-1
J: TRBJ1-3
size: many
D: NA

DNA: TGTGCCGGACACAGGGGGGGTCGAACTGAAGCTTTCTTC
CDR3: CAGHRGGRTEAFF
length: 13
V: TRBV30
J: TRBJ1-1
size: NA
D: TRBD1

DNA: TGTGCCAGCAGCCCGCCATGGACAGGGAATCAGCCCCAGCATTTT
CDR3: CASSPPWTGNQPQHF
length: 15
V: TRBV7-8
J: TRBJ1-5
size: many
D: TRBD1

DNA: TGTGCCAGCAGTTCCCTGACAGGGACTTCCTACGAGCAGTACTTC
CDR3: CASSSLTGTSYEQYF
length: 15
V: TRBV10-3
J: TRBJ2-7
size: few
D: NA

DNA: TGCAGTGCTAGAGATTGGACAGGGGACACAGATACGCAGTATTTT
CDR3: CSARDWTGDTDTQYF
length: 15
V: TRBV20-1
J: TRBJ2-3
size: many
D: TRBD1

DNA: TGTGCCAGCAGTTCTCATCGGACCGGGGAGCTGTTTTTT
CDR3: CASSSHRTGELFF
length: 13
V: TRBV7-2
J: TRBJ2-2
size: many
D: NA

DNA: TGTGCCAGCAGTGAACGTAGGAGCAGGGAGCAGCCCCAGCATTTT
CDR3: CASSERRSREQPQHF
length: 15
V: TRBV2
J: TRBJ1-5
size: few
D: NA

DNA: TGTGCCAGCAGTTCTAGCGGGAGAGACACCGGGGAGCTGTTTTTT
CDR3: CASSSSGRDTGELFF
length: 15
V: TRBV12-3/TRBV12-4
J: TRBJ2-2
size: many
D: TRBD2

DNA: TGTGCCAGCAACCCCCTGCGGGACAAGACAGATACGCAGTATTTT
CDR3: CASNPLRDKTDTQYF
length: 15
V: TRBV6-2/TRBV6-3
J: TRBJ2-3
size: NA
D: NA

DNA: TGTGCCAGTAGTTCCGGGACAATCGTCCAAGAGACCCAGTACTTC
CDR3: CASSSGTIVQETQYF
length: 15
V: TRBV19
J: TRBJ2-5
size: many
D: NA

DNA: TGCAGCGTTGAAATCGGCAGCATGGGAGAGACCCAGTACTTC
CDR3: CSVEIGSMGETQYF
length: 14
V: TRBV29-1
J: TRBJ2-5
size: many
D: NA

DNA: TGTGCCAGCAGTTTCGAGGGGAGTTCACCCCTCCACTTT
CDR3: CASSFEGSSPLHF
length: 13
V: TRBV12-3/TRBV12-4
J: TRBJ1-6
size: many
D: NA

DNA: TGCGCCAGCAGCCAAGAAGGGACTTTGTACAATGAGCAGTTCTTC
CDR3: CASSQEGTLYNEQFF
length: 15
V: TRBV4-1
J: TRBJ2-1
size: many
D: NA